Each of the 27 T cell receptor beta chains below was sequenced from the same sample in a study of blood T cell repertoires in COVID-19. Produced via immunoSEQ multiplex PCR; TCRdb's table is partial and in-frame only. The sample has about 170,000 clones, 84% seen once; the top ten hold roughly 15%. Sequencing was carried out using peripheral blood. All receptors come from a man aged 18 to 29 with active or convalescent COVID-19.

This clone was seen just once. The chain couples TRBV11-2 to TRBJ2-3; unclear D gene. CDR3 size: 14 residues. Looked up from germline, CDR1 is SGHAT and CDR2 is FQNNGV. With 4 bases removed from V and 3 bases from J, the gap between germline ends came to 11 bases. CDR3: CASSWFPGTDTQYF. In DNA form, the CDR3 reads TGTGCCAGCAGCTGGTTCCCCGGGACAGATACGCAGTATTTT.

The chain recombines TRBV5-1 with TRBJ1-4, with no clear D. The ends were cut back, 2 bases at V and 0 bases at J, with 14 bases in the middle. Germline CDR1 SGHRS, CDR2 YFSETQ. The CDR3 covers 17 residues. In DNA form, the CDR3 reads TGCGCCAGCAGCTTAAGTCCCATGGAGACAACTAATGAAAAACTGTTTTTT. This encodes CASSLSPMETTNEKLFF.

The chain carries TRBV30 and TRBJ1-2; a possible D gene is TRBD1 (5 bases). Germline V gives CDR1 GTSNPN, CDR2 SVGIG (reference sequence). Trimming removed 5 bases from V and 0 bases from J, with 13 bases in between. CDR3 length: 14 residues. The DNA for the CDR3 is TGTGCCTGGGCCGTAGGGGCTTCTAACTATGGCTACACCTTC. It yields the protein CAWAVGASNYGYTF.

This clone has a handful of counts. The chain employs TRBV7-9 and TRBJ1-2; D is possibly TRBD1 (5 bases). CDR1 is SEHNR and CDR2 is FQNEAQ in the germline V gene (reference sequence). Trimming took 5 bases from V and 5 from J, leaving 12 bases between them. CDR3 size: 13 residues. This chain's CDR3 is CASSPETVYGYTF. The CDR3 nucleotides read TGTGCCAGCAGCCCAGAGACAGTTTATGGCTACACCTTC. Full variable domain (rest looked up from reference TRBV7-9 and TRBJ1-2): DTGVSQNPRHKITKRGQNVTFRCDPISEHNRLYWYRQTLGQGPEFLTYFQNEAQLEKSRLLSDRFSAERPKGSFSTLEIQRTEQGDSAMYLCASSPETVYGYTFGSGTRLTVV.

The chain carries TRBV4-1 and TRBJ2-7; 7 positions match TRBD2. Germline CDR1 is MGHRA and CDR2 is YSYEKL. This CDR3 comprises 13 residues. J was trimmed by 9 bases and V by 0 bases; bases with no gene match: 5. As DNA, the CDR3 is TGCGCCAGCAGCCAAGATCAGCGGGGCGTGCAGTACTTC. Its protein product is CASSQDQRGVQYF.

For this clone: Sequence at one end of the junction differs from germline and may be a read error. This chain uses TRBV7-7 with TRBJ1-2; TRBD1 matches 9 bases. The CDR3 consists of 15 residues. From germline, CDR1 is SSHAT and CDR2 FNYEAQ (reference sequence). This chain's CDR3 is CASSFGVQGASGYTF. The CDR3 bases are TGTGCTAGCAGCTTTGGGGTACAGGGGGCGAGTGGCTACACCTTC.

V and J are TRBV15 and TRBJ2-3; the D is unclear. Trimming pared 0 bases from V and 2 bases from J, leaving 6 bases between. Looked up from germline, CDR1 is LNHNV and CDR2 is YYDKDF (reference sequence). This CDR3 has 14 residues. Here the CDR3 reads CATSRDEFTDTQYF. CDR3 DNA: TGTGCCACCAGCAGAGATGAGTTCACAGATACGCAGTATTTT.

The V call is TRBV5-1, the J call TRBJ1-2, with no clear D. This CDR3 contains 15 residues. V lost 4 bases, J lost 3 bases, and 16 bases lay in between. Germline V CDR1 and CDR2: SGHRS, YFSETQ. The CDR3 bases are TGCGCCAGCAGCCCAAGTCTTGGGGAGGACTATGGCTACACCTTC. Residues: CASSPSLGEDYGYTF.

The CDR3 sequence is CASSQGTASGNTIYF. The CDR3 DNA reads as TGCGCCAGCAGCCAAGGGACAGCCTCTGGAAACACCATATATTTT. The rearrangement joins TRBV5-1 to TRBJ1-3; 7 nucleotides match TRBD1. CDR3 length equals 15 residues. Germline loops: CDR1 SGHRS, CDR2 YFSETQ. J was trimmed by 0 bases and V by 4 bases; bases with no gene match: 4.

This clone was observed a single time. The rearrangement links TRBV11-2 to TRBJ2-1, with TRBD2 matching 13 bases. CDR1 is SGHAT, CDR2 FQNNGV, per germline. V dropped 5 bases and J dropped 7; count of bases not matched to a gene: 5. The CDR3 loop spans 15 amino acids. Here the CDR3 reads CASSPGTSGINEQFF. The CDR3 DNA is TGTGCCAGCAGCCCCGGGACTAGCGGGATAAATGAGCAGTTCTTC.

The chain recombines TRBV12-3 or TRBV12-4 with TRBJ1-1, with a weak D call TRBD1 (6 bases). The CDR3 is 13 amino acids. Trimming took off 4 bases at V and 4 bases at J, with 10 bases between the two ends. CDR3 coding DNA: TGTGCCAGCAGTTCCCAGGGGAGCACTGAAGCTTTCTTT. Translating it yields CASSSQGSTEAFF.

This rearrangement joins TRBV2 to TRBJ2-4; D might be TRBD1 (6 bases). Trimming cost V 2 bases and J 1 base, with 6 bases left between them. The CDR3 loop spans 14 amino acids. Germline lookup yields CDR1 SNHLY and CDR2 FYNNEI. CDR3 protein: CASSEQGAKNIQYF. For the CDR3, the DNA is TGTGCCAGCAGTGAACAGGGGGCCAAAAACATTCAGTACTTC.

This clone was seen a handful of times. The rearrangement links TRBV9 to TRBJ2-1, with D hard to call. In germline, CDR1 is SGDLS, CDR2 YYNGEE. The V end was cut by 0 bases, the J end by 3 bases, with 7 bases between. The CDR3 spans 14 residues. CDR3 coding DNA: TGTGCCAGCAGCGTAGAGAGGCACTACAATGAGCAGTTCTTC. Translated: CASSVERHYNEQFF.

CDR3 DNA: TGTGCCAGCAGCTATGGGACATATTCACCCCTCCACTTT. Amino acids: CASSYGTYSPLHF. J is TRBJ1-6 and V is TRBV7-9, with D perhaps TRBD1 (6 bases). V was shortened by 4 bases and J by 8 bases, with 9 bases between the two germline ends. Per the germline V gene, CDR1 is SEHNR and CDR2 is FQNEAQ (reference sequence). This CDR3 spans 13 amino acids.

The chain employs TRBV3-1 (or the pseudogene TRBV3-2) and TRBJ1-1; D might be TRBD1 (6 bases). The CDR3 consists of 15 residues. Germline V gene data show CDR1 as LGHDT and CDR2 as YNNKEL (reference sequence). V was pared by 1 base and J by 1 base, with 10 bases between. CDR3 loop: CASSQGDRRNTEAFF. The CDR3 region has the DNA TGTGCCAGCAGCCAAGGTGACAGGCGGAACACTGAAGCTTTCTTT.

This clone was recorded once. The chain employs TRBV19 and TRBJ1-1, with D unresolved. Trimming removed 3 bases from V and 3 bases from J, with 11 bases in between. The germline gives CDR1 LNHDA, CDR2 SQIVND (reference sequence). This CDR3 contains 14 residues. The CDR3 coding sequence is TGTGCCAGTAGTATTGTGATGAGGGACACTGAAGCTTTCTTT. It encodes CASSIVMRDTEAFF.

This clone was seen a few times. Here the CDR3 reads CASSQYPSSYNEQFF. In nucleotides, the CDR3 is TGCGCCAGCAGCCAGTACCCGAGCTCCTACAATGAGCAGTTCTTC. The rearrangement joins TRBV4-1 to TRBJ2-1, with D unclear. Trimming took off 3 bases at V and 0 bases at J, with 9 bases between the two ends. Germline V gives CDR1 MGHRA, CDR2 YSYEKL. The CDR3 runs to 15 residues.

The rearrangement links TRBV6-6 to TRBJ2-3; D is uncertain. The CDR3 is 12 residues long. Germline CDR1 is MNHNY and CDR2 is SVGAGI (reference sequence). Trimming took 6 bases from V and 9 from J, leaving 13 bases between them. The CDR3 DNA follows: TGTGCCAGCAGGGCCGACATTCAGACGCAGTATTTT. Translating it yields CASRADIQTQYF.

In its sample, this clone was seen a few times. CDR3 region: CASSQGQGDSYEQYF. CDR3 in DNA: TGTGCCAGCAGCCAAGGACAGGGGGATTCCTACGAGCAGTACTTC. V is TRBV3-1 (or the pseudogene TRBV3-2) and J is TRBJ2-7; 9 bases match TRBD1. The V gene end was trimmed by 1 base and the J gene end by 1 base; junction bases not matched to a gene: 2. CDR3 length: 15 amino acids. Germline assignment: CDR1 LGHDT and CDR2 YNNKEL (reference sequence).

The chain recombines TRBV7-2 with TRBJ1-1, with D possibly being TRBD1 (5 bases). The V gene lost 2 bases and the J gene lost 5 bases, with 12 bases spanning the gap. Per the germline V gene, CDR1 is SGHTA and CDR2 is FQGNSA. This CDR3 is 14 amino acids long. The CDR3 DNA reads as TGTGCCAGCAGCTTATGGGGGGTAGGGACTGAAGCTTTCTTT. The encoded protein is CASSLWGVGTEAFF.

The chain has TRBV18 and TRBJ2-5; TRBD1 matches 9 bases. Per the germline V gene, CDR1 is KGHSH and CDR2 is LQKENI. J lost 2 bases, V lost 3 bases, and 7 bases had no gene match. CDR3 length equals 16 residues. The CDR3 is CASSPEDRGLQETQYF. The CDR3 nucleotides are TGTGCCAGCTCACCGGAGGACAGGGGACTTCAAGAGACCCAGTACTTC.

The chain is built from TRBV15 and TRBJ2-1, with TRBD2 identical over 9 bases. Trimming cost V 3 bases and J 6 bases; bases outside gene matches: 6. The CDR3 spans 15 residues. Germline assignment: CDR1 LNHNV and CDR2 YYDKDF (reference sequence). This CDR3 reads CATSRAGLASNEQFF. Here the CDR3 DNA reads TGTGCCACCAGCAGGGCAGGACTAGCGTCCAATGAGCAGTTCTTC. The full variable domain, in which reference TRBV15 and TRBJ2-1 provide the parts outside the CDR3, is DAMVIQNPRYQVTQFGKPVTLSCSQTLNHNVMYWYQQKSSQAPKLLFHYYDKDFNNEADTPDNFQSRRPNTSFCFLDIRSPGLGDTAMYLCATSRAGLASNEQFFGPGTRLTVL.

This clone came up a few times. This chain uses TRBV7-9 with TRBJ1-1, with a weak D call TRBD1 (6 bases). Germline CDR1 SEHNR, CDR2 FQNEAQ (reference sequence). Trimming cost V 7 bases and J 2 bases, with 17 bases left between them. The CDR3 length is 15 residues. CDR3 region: CASTSGGPSNTEAFF. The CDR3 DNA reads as TGTGCCAGCACCTCGGGGGGGCCCTCAAACACTGAAGCTTTCTTT.

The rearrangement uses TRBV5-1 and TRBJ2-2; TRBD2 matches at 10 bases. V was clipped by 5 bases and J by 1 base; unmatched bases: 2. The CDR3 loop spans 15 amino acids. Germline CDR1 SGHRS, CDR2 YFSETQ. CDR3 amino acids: CASRLAGENTGELFF. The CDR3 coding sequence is TGCGCCAGCAGGCTAGCGGGGGAGAACACCGGGGAGCTGTTTTTT.

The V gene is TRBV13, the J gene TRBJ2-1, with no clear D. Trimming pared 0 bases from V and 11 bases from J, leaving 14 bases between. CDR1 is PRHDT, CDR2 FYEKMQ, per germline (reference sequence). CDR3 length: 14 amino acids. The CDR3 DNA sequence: TGTGCCAGCAGCTTAGGCCAAGCCTACAGCAAGCAGTTCTTC. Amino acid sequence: CASSLGQAYSKQFF.

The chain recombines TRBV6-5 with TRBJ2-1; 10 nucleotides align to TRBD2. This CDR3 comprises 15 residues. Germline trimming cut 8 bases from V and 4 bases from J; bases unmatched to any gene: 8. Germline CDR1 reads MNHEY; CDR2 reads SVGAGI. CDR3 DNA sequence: TGTGCCAGCCAGATAGCGGGGGGACCTTACAATGAGCAGTTCTTC. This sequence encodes CASQIAGGPYNEQFF.

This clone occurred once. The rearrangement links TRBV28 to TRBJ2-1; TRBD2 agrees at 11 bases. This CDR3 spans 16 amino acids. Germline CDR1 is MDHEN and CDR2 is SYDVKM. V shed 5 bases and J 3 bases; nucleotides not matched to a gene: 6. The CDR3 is CASSTLAGEVYNEQFF. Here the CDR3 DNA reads TGTGCCAGCAGTACACTAGCGGGAGAAGTCTACAATGAGCAGTTCTTC. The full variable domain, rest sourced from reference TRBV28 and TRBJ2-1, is DVKVTQSSRYLVKRTGEKVFLECVQDMDHENMFWYRQDPGLGLRLIYFSYDVKMKEKGDIPEGYSVSREKKERFSLILESASTNQTSMYLCASSTLAGEVYNEQFFGPGTRLTVL.